Below, 16 T cell receptor beta chains from the same sample are listed, as sequenced in a study of OX40 agonist ivuxolimab in advanced cancers. Preparation of the library involved the immunoSEQ multiplex PCR assay. TCRdb's version of the immuneACCESS table is confined to in-frame rearrangements and falls short of the full clone set. An unresolved V gene accounts for under half of the shortfall where checked; the remainder is of unknown origin. Present in this sample are some 97,000 clones, 90% of which were seen just once. Around 0.15% of the sample comes from the top ten. Specimen: CD4+ or CD8+ T cells sorted from blood, collected in a trial of the OX40 agonist ivuxolimab. All receptors come from an adult with an advanced solid tumor such as melanoma, head and neck, liver or kidney cancer.

This chain uses TRBV19 with TRBJ1-2; 7 positions match TRBD1. The CDR3 length is 16 residues. Germline CDR1 LNHDA, CDR2 SQIVND (reference sequence). V was pared by 3 bases and J by 4 bases, with 11 bases of the junction left unmatched. The CDR3 loop is CASSIQGQTGIYGYTF. The CDR3 bases are TGTGCCAGTAGTATCCAAGGGCAGACAGGGATCTATGGCTACACCTTC.

The CDR3 coding sequence is TGCGCCAGCAGCCTGGGACTAGCGGGGGGGCAAGAGACCCAGTACTTC. It yields the protein CASSLGLAGGQETQYF. The chain links TRBV5-1 to TRBJ2-5; TRBD2 matches 16 bases. This CDR3 has 16 residues. The junction had 2 bases not matched to a gene; V was cut back by 4 bases and J by 2 bases. Germline CDR1 reads SGHRS; CDR2 reads YFSETQ.

A single count supports this clone. The J gene is TRBJ2-7, the V gene TRBV15; D may correspond to TRBD1 or TRBD2 (5 bases each). Trimming pared 1 base from V and 2 bases from J, leaving 15 bases between. Germline V gene sequence: CDR1 LNHNV, CDR2 YYDKDF (reference sequence). The CDR3 consists of 16 residues. CDR3 nucleotides: TGTGCCACCAGCAGAGGCAAGGGACCTGTAACCTACGAGCAGTACTTC. Protein product: CATSRGKGPVTYEQYF.

V gene TRBV18 combines with J gene TRBJ2-5; D gene uncertain. The CDR3 is 13 amino acids. Trimming stripped 4 bases from V and 3 bases from J, with 9 bases between. The germline V gene has CDR1 KGHSH and CDR2 LQKENI. DNA for the CDR3: TGTGCCAGCTCACTCCAATTAGAAGAGACCCAGTACTTC. It is translated as CASSLQLEETQYF.

The V call is TRBV2, the J call TRBJ2-5; no definite D call. Trimming cost V 7 bases and J 4 bases, with 13 bases left between them. CDR1 is SNHLY and CDR2 is FYNNEI in the germline V gene. CDR3 length equals 13 residues. CDR3 sequence (DNA): TGTGCCAGCAAATTAGGAATCCGAGAGACCCAGTACTTC. Amino acid sequence: CASKLGIRETQYF.

This chain's CDR3 is CAISAQQGDVNEQYF. The CDR3 bases are TGTGCCATCAGTGCGCAGCAGGGGGATGTCAACGAGCAGTACTTC. The V gene is TRBV10-3, the J gene TRBJ2-5; 7 positions agree with TRBD1. The DNA matches TRBJ2-7 better at its end, which makes the J call doubtful. The CDR3 covers 15 residues. CDR1 is ENHRY, CDR2 SYGVKD, per germline.

This clone came up a few times. V is TRBV5-4 and J is TRBJ2-5; D gene uncertain. Per the germline V gene, CDR1 is SGHNT and CDR2 is YYREEE (reference sequence). V was clipped by 2 bases and J by 4 bases, with 15 bases between them. The CDR3 totals 15 residues. The CDR3 DNA follows: TGTGCCAGCAGCTTCTCTCAGGCTCTAGGAGAGACCCAGTACTTC. This encodes CASSFSQALGETQYF.

The rearrangement joins TRBV7-9 to TRBJ1-3, with 8 nucleotides matching TRBD1. This CDR3 comprises 17 residues. From germline, CDR1 is SEHNR and CDR2 FQNEAQ (reference sequence). V shed 1 base, J shed 3 bases, and the junction held 8 bases outside the gene matches. CDR3 coding DNA: TGTGCCAGCAGCTTAGGGTTGCAGGGGGCTGGTGGAAACACCATATATTTT. Its protein product is CASSLGLQGAGGNTIYF.

The chain combines TRBV10-3 with TRBJ2-7; D uncertain. V lost 7 bases, J lost 2 bases, and 0 bases lay in between. The CDR3 extends over 9 amino acids. Germline V lookup: CDR1 ENHRY, CDR2 SYGVKD. The CDR3: CAITYEQYF. CDR3 DNA: TGTGCCATCACCTACGAGCAGTACTTC.

In this sample, this clone turned up a few times. V is TRBV5-1 and J is TRBJ1-1, with D perhaps matching TRBD1 (5 bases). CDR1 and CDR2 from the germline V gene are SGHRS and YFSETQ. The CDR3 is 15 amino acids. V was trimmed by 4 bases and J by 1 base, leaving 14 bases between them. CDR3 sequence (DNA): TGCGCCAGCAGCGAACAAACTACAGGGAACACTGAAGCTTTCTTT. As protein: CASSEQTTGNTEAFF.

The chain has TRBV30 and TRBJ2-7; the match to TRBD1 covers 7 bases. Trimming at V came to 2 bases and at J to 2 bases, leaving 3 bases not matched to a gene. CDR1 and CDR2 from the germline V gene are GTSNPN and SVGIG (reference sequence). The CDR3 runs to 13 residues. The DNA of the CDR3 is TGTGCCTGGAGTCCAGGGACAGCCTACGAGCAGTACTTC. As protein: CAWSPGTAYEQYF.

J is TRBJ2-3 and V is TRBV6-4, with 9 bases aligning to TRBD1. The germline gives CDR1 MRHNA, CDR2 SNTAGT. The ends lost 3 bases at V and 6 bases at J; junction bases unmatched: 7. CDR3 length equals 15 residues. The CDR3 nucleotides are TGTGCCAGCAGTGAACAGGGGGCCCTGACGGATACGCAGTATTTT. Amino acid sequence: CASSEQGALTDTQYF.

The chain carries TRBV5-6 and TRBJ1-1; D is undetermined. V was clipped by 5 bases and J by 0 bases, with 8 bases between them. Germline lookup yields CDR1 SGHDT and CDR2 YYEEEE. The CDR3 is 13 residues long. This CDR3 reads CASRFGVNTEAFF. The DNA of the CDR3 is TGTGCCAGCAGGTTCGGAGTGAACACTGAAGCTTTCTTT.

This clone was recorded a few times. This chain uses TRBV7-8 with TRBJ2-7, with unresolved D. CDR3 length: 11 residues. The germline V and J ends were trimmed by 5 bases and 6 bases, with 8 bases remaining between them. Looked up from germline, CDR1 is SGHVS and CDR2 is FQNEAQ. The CDR3 sequence: CASSTLLEQYF. CDR3 coding DNA: TGTGCCAGCAGCACCCTCCTCGAGCAGTACTTC.

This chain uses TRBV7-6 with TRBJ2-7; the match to TRBD1 covers 8 bases. Germline assignment: CDR1 SGHVS and CDR2 FNYEAQ. This CDR3 is built from 14 residues. The V and J ends lost 5 bases and 2 bases, in that order; junction bases with no gene match: 5. The CDR3 here is CASSPDRAPYEQYF. Here the CDR3 DNA reads TGTGCCAGCAGCCCGGACAGGGCACCCTACGAGCAGTACTTC. Filled out from reference TRBV7-6 and TRBJ2-7, the complete variable domain reads GAGVSQSPRYKVTKRGQDVALRCDPISGHVSLYWYRQALGQGPEFLTYFNYEAQQDKSGLPNDRFSAERPEGSISTLTIQRTEQRDSAMYRCASSPDRAPYEQYFGPGTRLTVT.

The V gene is TRBV9, the J gene TRBJ1-2, with 10 positions matching TRBD1. After removal of 4 bases from V and 7 bases from J, the junction contained 19 bases not matched to a gene. Germline CDR1 SGDLS, CDR2 YYNGEE. The CDR3 is made up of 18 amino acids. CDR3 sequence (DNA): TGTGCCAGCAGCCCACAAACCCGCCCGACAGGGGGCATCGGTGGCTACACCTTC. It specifies CASSPQTRPTGGIGGYTF.